These 15 T cell receptor beta chains originate from one sample sequenced in a study of technical replicates of blood from several donors. TCRdb's table, derived via immunoSEQ multiplex PCR, lists solely in-frame clones and lacks some. The sample yields roughly 90,000 clones, about 96% seen once. Sequencing was performed on T cells isolated from PBMCs. Receptors originate from a human donor in good health.

The chain links TRBV5-4 to TRBJ2-5; tentative D call: TRBD1 (5 bases). Trimming stripped 4 bases from V and 2 bases from J, with 12 bases between. The CDR3 spans 14 residues. Germline V gene sequence: CDR1 SGHNT, CDR2 YYREEE (reference sequence). The CDR3 nucleotides are TGTGCCAGCAGCATAACAGGAACACAAGAGACCCAGTACTTC. This sequence encodes CASSITGTQETQYF. Supplemented by reference TRBV5-4 and TRBJ2-5, the full variable domain reads ETGVTQSPTHLIKTRGQQVTLRCSSQSGHNTVSWYQQALGQGPQFIFQYYREEENGRGNFPPRFSGLQFPNYSSELNVNALELDDSALYLCASSITGTQETQYFGPGTRLLVL.

V and J are TRBV20-1 and TRBJ2-4, with TRBD1 matching 9 bases. V was clipped by 7 bases and J by 5 bases; unmatched bases: 0. CDR1 and CDR2 (germline): DFQATT, SNEGSKA (reference sequence). The length of the CDR3 is 11 residues. CDR3: CSGTGENIQYF. The CDR3 DNA follows: TGCAGTGGGACAGGGGAAAACATTCAGTACTTC.

V usage is TRBV7-2 and J usage is TRBJ2-1; 9 positions match TRBD2. V lost 5 bases to trimming and J lost 7 bases; unmatched junction nucleotides: 3. The CDR3 contains 13 residues. In germline, CDR1 is SGHTA, CDR2 FQGNSA. In DNA, the CDR3 is TGTGCCAGCAGCGGACTAGCGCGTAATGAGCAGTTCTTC. Residues: CASSGLARNEQFF.

The chain couples TRBV6-5 to TRBJ2-1; TRBD2 matches 10 bases. The CDR3 loop spans 13 amino acids. V lost 7 bases, J lost 6 bases, and 3 bases stayed unmatched. From germline, CDR1 is MNHEY and CDR2 SVGAGI. CDR3: CASKRTSGNEQFF. The CDR3 nucleotides read TGTGCCAGCAAACGGACTAGCGGCAATGAGCAGTTCTTC.

The chain is built from TRBV2 and TRBJ2-7; maybe TRBD1 (9 bases). Germline loops: CDR1 SNHLY, CDR2 FYNNEI. The CDR3 extends over 21 amino acids. Deletions cut 8 bases from V and 2 bases from J, with 37 bases between. CDR3 DNA: TGTGCCAGCCTACAGGGGGCTTATTCGGTACGGTCTAGCGGGCAAACCTACGAGCAGTACTTC. This gives the protein CASLQGAYSVRSSGQTYEQYF.

V and J are TRBV30 and TRBJ2-5; D perhaps matches TRBD2 (5 bases). From germline, CDR1 is GTSNPN and CDR2 SVGIG (reference sequence). Trimming removed 1 base from V and 5 bases from J, with 17 bases in between. This CDR3 comprises 15 residues. For the CDR3, the DNA is TGTGCCTGGAGTGCCTTGGCCGGGGTAGGGGAGACCCAGTACTTC. Translation: CAWSALAGVGETQYF.

This chain uses TRBV27 with TRBJ1-2; D not certain. Trimming took 0 bases from V and 3 from J, leaving 5 bases between them. CDR1 is MNHEY and CDR2 is SMNVEV in the germline V gene (reference sequence). The CDR3 contains 13 residues. CDR3 DNA sequence: TGTGCCAGCAGTTTATCGCGGGACTATGGCTACACCTTC. Protein product: CASSLSRDYGYTF.

This chain joins TRBV10-1 and TRBJ2-5; 7 nucleotides agree with TRBD2. Germline V gives CDR1 WNHNN, CDR2 SYGVQD (reference sequence). The CDR3 contains 12 residues. J lost 3 bases, V lost 8 bases, and 3 bases had no gene match. The CDR3: CASPGGKETQYF. The DNA for the CDR3 is TGCGCCAGCCCCGGGGGGAAAGAGACCCAGTACTTC.

The chain has TRBV5-6 and TRBJ2-7; possible D gene TRBD2, 6 bases. Deletions cut 0 bases from V and 0 bases from J, with 16 bases between. The germline gives CDR1 SGHDT, CDR2 YYEEEE. CDR3 length: 17 residues. CDR3 bases: TGTGCCAGCAGCTTGGGGATCGGGAGAGGAAGCTCCTACGAGCAGTACTTC. Translation: CASSLGIGRGSSYEQYF.

The V and J genes are TRBV28 and TRBJ2-7; 11 bases are shared with TRBD2. The germline CDR1 and CDR2 sequences are MDHEN and SYDVKM. The CDR3 sequence is 15 residues long. Germline trimming cut 6 bases from V and 3 bases from J; bases unmatched to any gene: 7. CDR3 amino acids: CASSLTSGGFYEQYF. Written as DNA, the CDR3 is TGTGCCAGCAGCCTAACTAGCGGGGGATTCTACGAGCAGTACTTC. The entire variable domain, with the rest obtained from reference TRBV28 and TRBJ2-7, is as follows: DVKVTQSSRYLVKRTGEKVFLECVQDMDHENMFWYRQDPGLGLRLIYFSYDVKMKEKGDIPEGYSVSREKKERFSLILESASTNQTSMYLCASSLTSGGFYEQYFGPGTRLTVT.

The CDR3 sequence is CATSRDPASGSDEQFF. In DNA form, the CDR3 reads TGTGCCACCAGCAGAGATCCGGCTAGCGGGAGCGATGAGCAGTTCTTC. The V call is TRBV15, the J call TRBJ2-1, with TRBD2 identical over 10 bases. The germline V gene encodes CDR1 LNHNV and CDR2 YYDKDF (reference sequence). With V trimmed by 0 bases and J by 8 bases, 7 bases remained unmatched. The length of the CDR3 is 16 residues.

This chain joins TRBV5-4 and TRBJ2-7; 8 bases match TRBD2. Germline V gene sequence: CDR1 SGHNT, CDR2 YYREEE (reference sequence). This CDR3 has 15 amino acids. V was pared by 4 bases and J by 7 bases, with 13 bases of the junction left unmatched. The CDR3 DNA is TGTGCCAGCAGCCGCTGGGGAGCGGGAGTGGGAGAGCAGTACTTC. It yields the protein CASSRWGAGVGEQYF.

CDR3 coding DNA: TGTGCCAGCAGTATATCGGGATACTTGGACGGCTACACCTTC. Its translation: CASSISGYLDGYTF. The J gene is TRBJ1-2, the V gene TRBV6-5; D unclear. Germline V gene data show CDR1 as MNHEY and CDR2 as SVGAGI. The CDR3 contains 14 residues. The V end lost 5 bases, the J end lost 8 bases, and 18 bases lay between the germline ends.

The chain uses TRBV10-2 and TRBJ1-2; 9 positions match TRBD1. In germline, CDR1 is WSHSY, CDR2 SAAADI. V dropped 3 bases and J dropped 2; count of bases not matched to a gene: 10. The CDR3 length is 17 residues. The CDR3 DNA follows: TGCGCCAGCAGTGAATGGGGACAGGGAGAAATCAACTATGGCTACACCTTC. Translation gives CASSEWGQGEINYGYTF.

The chain carries TRBV27 and TRBJ2-7; 13 positions match TRBD2. The CDR3 length is 16 residues. Unmatched junction bases numbered 5, after V lost 4 bases and J lost 2 bases. Germline V gives CDR1 MNHEY, CDR2 SMNVEV (reference sequence). The CDR3 here is CASSSPGLAGAYEQYF. In DNA, the CDR3 is TGTGCCAGCAGTTCCCCCGGACTAGCGGGAGCCTACGAGCAGTACTTC.